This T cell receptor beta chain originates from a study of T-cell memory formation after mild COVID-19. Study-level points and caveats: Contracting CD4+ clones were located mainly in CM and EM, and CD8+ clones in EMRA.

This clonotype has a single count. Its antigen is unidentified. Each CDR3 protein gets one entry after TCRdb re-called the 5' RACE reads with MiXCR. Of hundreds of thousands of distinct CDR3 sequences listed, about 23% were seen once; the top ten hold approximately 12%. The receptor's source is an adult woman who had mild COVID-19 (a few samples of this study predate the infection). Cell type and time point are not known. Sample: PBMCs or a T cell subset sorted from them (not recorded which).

This chain's CDR3 is CASSLGSDRGRRPQHF. For the CDR3, the DNA is TGTGCCAGCAGCTTGGGTTCGGACAGGGGGCGTCGGCCCCAGCATTTT. The chain carries TRBV5-6 and TRBJ1-5; TRBD1 aligns across 11 bases. There are 16 residues in the CDR3. The ends lost 0 bases at V and 9 bases at J; junction bases unmatched: 8. Germline lookup yields CDR1 SGHDT and CDR2 YYEEEE.